In its sample, the clone carrying this T cell receptor (beta chain) was seen a few times. Generated by immunoSEQ multiplex PCR, the TCRdb table keeps only in-frame clones and is missing some. This table holds 75,000 to 100,000 clones, more than 85% found once. CDR1 and CDR2 from the germline V gene are LGHNA and YNFKEQ. CDR3 length: 13 residues. The V end lost 4 bases, the J end lost 2 bases, and 8 bases lay between the germline ends. The record originates from a study of OX40 agonist ivuxolimab in advanced cancers. The chain recombines TRBV4-2 with TRBJ2-5, with D possibly TRBD1 on 5 matching bases. Sample: CD4+ or CD8+ T cells sorted from blood, taken in a trial of the OX40 agonist ivuxolimab. The sequence derives from an adult with an advanced solid tumor such as melanoma, head and neck, liver or kidney cancer. CDR3 bases: TGTGCCAGCAGCCCAGGGAATCAAGAGACCCAGTACTTC. Translating gives CASSPGNQETQYF.